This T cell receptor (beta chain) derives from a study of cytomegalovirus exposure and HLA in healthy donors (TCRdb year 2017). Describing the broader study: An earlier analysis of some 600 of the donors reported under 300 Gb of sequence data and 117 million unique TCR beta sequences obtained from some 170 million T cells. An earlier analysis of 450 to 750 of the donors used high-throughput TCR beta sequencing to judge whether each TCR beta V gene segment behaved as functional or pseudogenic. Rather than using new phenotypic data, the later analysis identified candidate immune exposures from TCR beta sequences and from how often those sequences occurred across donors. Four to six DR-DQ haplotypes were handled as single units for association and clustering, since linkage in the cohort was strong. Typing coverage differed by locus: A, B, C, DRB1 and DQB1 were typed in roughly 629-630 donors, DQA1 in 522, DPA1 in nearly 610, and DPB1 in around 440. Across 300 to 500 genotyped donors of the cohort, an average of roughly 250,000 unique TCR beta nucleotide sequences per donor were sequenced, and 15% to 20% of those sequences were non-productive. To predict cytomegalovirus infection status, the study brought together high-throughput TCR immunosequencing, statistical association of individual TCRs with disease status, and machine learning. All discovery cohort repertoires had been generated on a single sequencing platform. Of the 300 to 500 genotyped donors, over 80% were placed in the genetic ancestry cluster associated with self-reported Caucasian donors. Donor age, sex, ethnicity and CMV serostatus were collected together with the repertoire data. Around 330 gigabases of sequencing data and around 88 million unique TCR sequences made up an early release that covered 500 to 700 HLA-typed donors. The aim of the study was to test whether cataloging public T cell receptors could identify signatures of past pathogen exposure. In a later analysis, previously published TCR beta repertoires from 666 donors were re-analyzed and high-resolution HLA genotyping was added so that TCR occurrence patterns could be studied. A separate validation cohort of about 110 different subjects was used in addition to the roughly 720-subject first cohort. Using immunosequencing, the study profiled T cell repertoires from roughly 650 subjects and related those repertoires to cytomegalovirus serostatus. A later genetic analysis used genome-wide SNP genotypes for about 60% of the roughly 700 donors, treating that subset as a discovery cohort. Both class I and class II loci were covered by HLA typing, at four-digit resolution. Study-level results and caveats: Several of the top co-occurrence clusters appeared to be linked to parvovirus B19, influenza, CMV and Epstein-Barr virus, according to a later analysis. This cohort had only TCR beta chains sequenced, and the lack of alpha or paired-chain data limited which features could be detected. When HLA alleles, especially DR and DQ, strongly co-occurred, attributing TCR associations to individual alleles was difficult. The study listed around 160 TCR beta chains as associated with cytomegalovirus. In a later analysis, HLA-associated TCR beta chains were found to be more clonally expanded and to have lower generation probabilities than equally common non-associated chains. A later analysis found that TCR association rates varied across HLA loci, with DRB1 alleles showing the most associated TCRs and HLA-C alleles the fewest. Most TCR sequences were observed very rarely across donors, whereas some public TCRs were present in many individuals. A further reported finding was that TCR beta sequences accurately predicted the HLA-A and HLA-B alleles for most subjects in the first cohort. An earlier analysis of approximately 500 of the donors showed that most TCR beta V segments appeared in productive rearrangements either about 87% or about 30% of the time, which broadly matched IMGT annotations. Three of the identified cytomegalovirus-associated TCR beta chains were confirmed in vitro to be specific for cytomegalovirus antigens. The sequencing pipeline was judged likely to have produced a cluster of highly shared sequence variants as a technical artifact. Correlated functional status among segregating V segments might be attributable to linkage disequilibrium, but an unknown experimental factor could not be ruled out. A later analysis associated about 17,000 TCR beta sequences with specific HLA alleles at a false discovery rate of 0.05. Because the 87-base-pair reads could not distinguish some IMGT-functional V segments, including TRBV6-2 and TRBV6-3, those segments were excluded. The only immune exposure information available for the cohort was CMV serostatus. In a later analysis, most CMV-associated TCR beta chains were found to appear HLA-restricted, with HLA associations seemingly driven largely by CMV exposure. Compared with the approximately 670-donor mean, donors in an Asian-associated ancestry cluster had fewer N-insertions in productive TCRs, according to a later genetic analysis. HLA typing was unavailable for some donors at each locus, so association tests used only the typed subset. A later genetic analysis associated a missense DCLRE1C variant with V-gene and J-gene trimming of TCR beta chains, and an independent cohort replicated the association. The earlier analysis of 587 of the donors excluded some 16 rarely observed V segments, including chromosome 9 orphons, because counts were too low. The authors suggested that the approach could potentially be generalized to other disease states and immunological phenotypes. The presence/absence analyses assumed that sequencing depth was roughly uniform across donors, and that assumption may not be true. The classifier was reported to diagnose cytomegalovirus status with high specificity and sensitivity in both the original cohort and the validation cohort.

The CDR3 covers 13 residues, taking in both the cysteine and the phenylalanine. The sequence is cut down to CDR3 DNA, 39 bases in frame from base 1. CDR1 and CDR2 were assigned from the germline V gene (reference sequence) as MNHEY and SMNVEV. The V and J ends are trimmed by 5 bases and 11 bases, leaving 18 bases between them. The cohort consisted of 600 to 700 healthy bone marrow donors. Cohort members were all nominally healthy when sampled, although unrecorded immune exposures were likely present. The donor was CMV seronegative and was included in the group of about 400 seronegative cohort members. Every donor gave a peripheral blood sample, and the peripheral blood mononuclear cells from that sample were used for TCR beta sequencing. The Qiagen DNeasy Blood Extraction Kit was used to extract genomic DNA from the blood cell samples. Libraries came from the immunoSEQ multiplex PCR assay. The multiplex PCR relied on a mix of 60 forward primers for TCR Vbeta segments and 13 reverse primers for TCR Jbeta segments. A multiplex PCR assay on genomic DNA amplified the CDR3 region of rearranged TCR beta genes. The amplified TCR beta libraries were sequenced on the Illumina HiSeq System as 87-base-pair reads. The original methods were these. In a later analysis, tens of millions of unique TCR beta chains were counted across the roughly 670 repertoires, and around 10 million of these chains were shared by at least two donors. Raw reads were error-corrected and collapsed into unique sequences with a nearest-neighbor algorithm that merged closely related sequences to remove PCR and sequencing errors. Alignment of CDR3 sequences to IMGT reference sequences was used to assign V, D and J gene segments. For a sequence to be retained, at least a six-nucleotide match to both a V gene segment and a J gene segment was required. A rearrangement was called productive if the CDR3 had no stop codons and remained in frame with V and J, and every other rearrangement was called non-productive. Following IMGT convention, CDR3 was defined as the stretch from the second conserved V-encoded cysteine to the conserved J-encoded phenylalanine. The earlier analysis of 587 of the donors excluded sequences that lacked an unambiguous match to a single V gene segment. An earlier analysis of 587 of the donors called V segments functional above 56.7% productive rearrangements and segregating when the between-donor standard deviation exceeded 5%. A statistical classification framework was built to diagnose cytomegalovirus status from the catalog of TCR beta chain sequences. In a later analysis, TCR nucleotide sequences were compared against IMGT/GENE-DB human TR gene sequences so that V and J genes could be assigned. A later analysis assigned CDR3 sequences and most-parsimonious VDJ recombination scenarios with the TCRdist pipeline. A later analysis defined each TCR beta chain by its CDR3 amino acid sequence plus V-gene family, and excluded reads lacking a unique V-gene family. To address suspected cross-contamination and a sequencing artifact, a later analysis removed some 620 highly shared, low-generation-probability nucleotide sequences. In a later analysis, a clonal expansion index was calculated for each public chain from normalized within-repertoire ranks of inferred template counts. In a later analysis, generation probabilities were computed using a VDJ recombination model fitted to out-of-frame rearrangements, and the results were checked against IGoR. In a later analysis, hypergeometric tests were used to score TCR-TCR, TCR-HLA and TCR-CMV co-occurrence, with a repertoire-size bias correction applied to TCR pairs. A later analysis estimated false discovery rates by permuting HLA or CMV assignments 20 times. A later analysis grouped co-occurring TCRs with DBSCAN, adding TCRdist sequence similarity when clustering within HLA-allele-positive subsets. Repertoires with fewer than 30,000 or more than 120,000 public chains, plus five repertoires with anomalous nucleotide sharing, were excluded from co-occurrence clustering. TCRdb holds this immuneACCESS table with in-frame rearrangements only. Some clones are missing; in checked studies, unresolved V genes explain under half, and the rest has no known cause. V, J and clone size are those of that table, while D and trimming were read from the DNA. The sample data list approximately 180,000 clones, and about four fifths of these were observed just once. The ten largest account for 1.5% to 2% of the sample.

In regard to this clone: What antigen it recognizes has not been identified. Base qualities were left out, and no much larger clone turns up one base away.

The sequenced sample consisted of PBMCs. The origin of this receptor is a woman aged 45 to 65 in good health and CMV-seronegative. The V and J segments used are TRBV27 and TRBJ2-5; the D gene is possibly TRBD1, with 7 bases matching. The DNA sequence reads TGTGCCAGCAGTCGGACAGGTTCGGGGGAGCAGTACTTC. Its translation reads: CASSRTGSGEQYF.